This TCR beta chain was sequenced in a study of patients and donors after allogeneic stem cell transplantation. TCRdb passed the RT-PCR reads through MiXCR, listing each CDR3 protein once. The sample shows about 960,000 distinct CDR3 sequences, over 15% of them seen only once. J lost 0 bases, V lost 6 bases, and 10 bases had no gene match. Germline V gives CDR1 SQVTM, CDR2 ANQGSEA. The CDR3 runs 15 residues. The specimen sequenced was blood, either unsorted or a sorted T cell fraction (not recorded which). The rearrangement links TRBV29-1 to TRBJ2-7, with 8 nucleotides matching TRBD2. This sequence was found in a human donor who was either an allogeneic HSCT recipient or a stem cell or donor lymphocyte infusion donor (not recorded which). It is not recorded whose cells these are; they may come from a transplant donor. The CDR3 is CSVAQLAVNSYEQYF. The DNA of the CDR3 is TGCAGCGTCGCCCAACTAGCGGTTAACTCCTACGAGCAGTACTTC.